Listed here is a single TCR beta chain. This sample stems from a study of blood T cell repertoires in COVID-19. Study in general: Sites in the United States, Italy and Spain provided acute and convalescent COVID-19 samples. T cells, B-cell-depleted T cells, or PBMCs supplied cDNA or gDNA.

Authors' processing steps: For nucleated cells, counts were estimated from reference gene primer amplification. Produced via immunoSEQ multiplex PCR; TCRdb's table is partial and in-frame only. That table gives V, J and clone size, and the DNA gave D and trimming. This table has 150,000 to 200,000 clones, around 91% appearing once. The CDR3 totals 15 residues. The germline V and J ends were trimmed by 6 bases and 2 bases, with 16 bases remaining between them. Per germline, CDR1 MNHEY and CDR2 SVGAGI. Sequenced: peripheral blood. The chain couples TRBV6-5 to TRBJ2-5, with a weak D call TRBD2 (6 bases). The sequence came from a man aged 45 to 65 with acute or convalescent COVID-19. CDR3 in DNA: TGTGCCAGCAGGCGAGCCGGGACTGCACAAGAGACCCAGTACTTC. Protein product: CASRRAGTAQETQYF.